The 27 T cell receptor beta chains listed next were all sequenced from one sample in a study of blood T cell repertoires in COVID-19. Data came from immunoSEQ multiplex PCR; TCRdb stores just in-frame clones and leaves some out. The sample consists of roughly 190,000 clones, over 80% of them appearing once. Sequenced material: peripheral blood. The receptors shown here come from a woman aged 40 to 50 with acute or convalescent COVID-19.

The genes are TRBV6-6 and TRBJ1-1, with D possibly being TRBD1 (5 bases). V was clipped by 2 bases and J by 4 bases, with 11 bases between them. Looked up from germline, CDR1 is MNHNY and CDR2 is SVGAGI (reference sequence). This CDR3 comprises 14 residues. CDR3 sequence reads: CASSYIGVGTEAFF. The CDR3 DNA follows: TGTGCCAGCAGTTACATAGGGGTAGGCACTGAAGCTTTCTTT.

The V and J genes are TRBV11-2 and TRBJ1-1; TRBD1 matches at 7 bases. The CDR3 sequence is 14 residues long. Per germline, CDR1 SGHAT and CDR2 FQNNGV. After removal of 4 bases from V and 8 bases from J, the junction contained 10 bases not matched to a gene. The DNA for the CDR3 is TGTGCCAGCAGCTCCCGGGACAGATCCGTCGAAGCTTTCTTT. This translates into CASSSRDRSVEAFF.

CDR3 sequence (DNA): TGTGCCAGCAGCTTAGGCCGGTTTGGCGAGCAGTACTTC. This gives the protein CASSLGRFGEQYF. The rearrangement uses TRBV13 and TRBJ2-7; D gene ambiguous. Germline-derived CDR1 and CDR2 are PRHDT and FYEKMQ (reference sequence). Deletions cut 0 bases from V and 6 bases from J, with 9 bases between. The CDR3 is 13 residues long.

V and J are TRBV3-1 (or the pseudogene TRBV3-2) and TRBJ2-2; the match to TRBD2 covers 7 bases. This CDR3 has 16 amino acids. Per germline, CDR1 LGHDT and CDR2 YNNKEL (reference sequence). Losses at the gene ends were 4 bases for V and 4 bases for J; bases not matched to a gene: 9. The CDR3 DNA sequence: TGTGCCAGCAGCCTTTTTAGCGGGTCCGTCACCGGGGAGCTGTTTTTT. Translated: CASSLFSGSVTGELFF.

The chain has TRBV28 and TRBJ1-2; D not certain. The CDR3 has 13 amino acids. Per germline, CDR1 MDHEN and CDR2 SYDVKM. Trimming removed 10 bases from V and 1 base from J, with 13 bases in between. Written as DNA, the CDR3 is TGTGCCACCCGGGTAGCGAATAACTATGGCTACACCTTC. This gives the protein CATRVANNYGYTF.

The gene calls are TRBV7-9 and TRBJ2-2, with 10 positions matching TRBD2. J was trimmed by 4 bases and V by 2 bases; bases with no gene match: 10. Germline CDR1 and CDR2: SEHNR and FQNEAQ (reference sequence). The CDR3 covers 18 residues. The CDR3 loop is CASSLPPRLAGATGELFF. The DNA for the CDR3 is TGTGCCAGCAGCTTACCCCCGCGGCTAGCGGGAGCCACCGGGGAGCTGTTTTTT.

The chain is built from TRBV19 and TRBJ1-2; D gene ambiguous. Germline-derived CDR1 and CDR2 are LNHDA and SQIVND (reference sequence). Between the trimmed V and J ends, which lost 7 bases and 2 bases, there was a span of 17 bases. This CDR3 has 15 residues. The CDR3 reads CASKIPQRGNYGYTF. Here the CDR3 DNA reads TGTGCCAGTAAAATTCCCCAGCGTGGAAACTATGGCTACACCTTC.

This clone has only one observation. The genes are TRBV2 and TRBJ2-5, with D possibly matching TRBD1 (6 bases). V shed 7 bases and J shed 3 bases, with 12 bases lying between them. The CDR3 has 13 amino acids. Germline CDR1 reads SNHLY; CDR2 reads FYNNEI. This CDR3 is CASTPDRKETQYF. In DNA, the CDR3 is TGTGCCAGCACTCCGGACAGAAAAGAGACCCAGTACTTC.

The chain has TRBV2 and TRBJ2-2; D uncertain. CDR1 and CDR2 (germline): SNHLY, FYNNEI. V was trimmed by 6 bases and J by 7 bases, leaving 9 bases between them. The CDR3 sequence is 12 residues long. The CDR3 is CASRYQVGELFF. DNA for the CDR3: TGTGCCAGCAGATACCAGGTCGGGGAGCTGTTTTTT.

The chain carries TRBV6-4 and TRBJ2-2; D ambiguous. This CDR3 contains 13 residues. Trimming stripped 2 bases from V and 5 bases from J, with 6 bases between. Germline V gives CDR1 MRHNA, CDR2 SNTAGT. This chain's CDR3 is CASSDTSTGELFF. As DNA, the CDR3 is TGTGCCAGCAGTGACACTTCAACCGGGGAGCTGTTTTTT.

The rearrangement joins TRBV19 to TRBJ1-1, with 7 bases lining up with TRBD1. The germline CDR1 and CDR2 sequences are LNHDA and SQIVND (reference sequence). The CDR3 extends over 16 amino acids. V trimming: 5 bases; J trimming: 4 bases; junction bases outside the gene matches: 13. The CDR3 sequence: CASSPRAGYRGTEAFF. CDR3 nucleotides: TGTGCCAGTAGTCCCCGTGCGGGATACAGGGGCACTGAAGCTTTCTTT.

The V and J genes are TRBV2 and TRBJ2-1; 7 bases map to TRBD1. There are 14 residues in the CDR3. The trim removed 6 bases at V and 5 bases at J, leaving 7 bases unmatched. Looked up from germline, CDR1 is SNHLY and CDR2 is FYNNEI. CDR3 bases: TGTGCCAGCAGGGACAGGCGGGTAGACAATGAGCAGTTCTTC. It specifies CASRDRRVDNEQFF. Complete variable domain (other parts from reference TRBV2 and TRBJ2-1): EPEVTQTPSHQVTQMGQEVILRCVPISNHLYFYWYRQILGQKVEFLVSFYNNEISEKSEIFDDQFSVERPDGSNFTLKIRSTKLEDSAMYFCASRDRRVDNEQFFGPGTRLTVL.

The J gene is TRBJ1-2, the V gene TRBV7-9, with D uncertain. Per germline, CDR1 SEHNR and CDR2 FQNEAQ (reference sequence). The CDR3 spans 13 residues. Trimming cost V 1 base and J 2 bases, with 5 bases left between them. CDR3 nucleotides: TGTGCCAGCAGCTTAGACTTCAACTATGGCTACACCTTC. Translated, it gives CASSLDFNYGYTF.

The chain uses TRBV14 and TRBJ2-3; 7 bases align to TRBD2. Germline CDR1 is SGHDN and CDR2 is FVKESK. This CDR3 spans 17 amino acids. The J segment lost 0 bases and the V segment lost 2 bases, leaving 8 bases of the junction unmatched. CDR3 coding DNA: TGTGCCAGCAGCCAATTCGCGTCGGGACTAAGCACAGATACGCAGTATTTT. It translates to CASSQFASGLSTDTQYF.

The J gene is TRBJ1-1, the V gene TRBV7-8; 10 positions match TRBD1. The CDR3 has 15 residues. V was pared by 5 bases and J by 5 bases, with 8 bases of the junction left unmatched. The germline V gene has CDR1 SGHVS and CDR2 FQNEAQ. The CDR3 reads CASSGDRGPGTEAFF. In DNA form, the CDR3 reads TGTGCCAGCAGCGGGGACAGGGGACCCGGGACTGAAGCTTTCTTT.

The rearrangement joins TRBV5-5 to TRBJ2-4, with D possibly TRBD1 on 6 matching bases. Trimming took 2 bases from V and 1 from J, leaving 7 bases between them. This CDR3 contains 14 residues. Germline CDR1 SGHKS, CDR2 YYEKEE (reference sequence). The DNA of the CDR3 is TGTGCCAGCAGCTTAGGACAGGCCAAAAACATTCAGTACTTC. It specifies CASSLGQAKNIQYF.

The chain couples TRBV11-1 to TRBJ1-2, with no clear D. CDR1 SGHAT and CDR2 FQDESV come from the germline V gene (reference sequence). The V gene lost 6 bases and the J gene lost 3 bases, with 5 bases spanning the gap. This CDR3 has 11 amino acids. CDR3 residues: CASSSDYGYTF. Here the CDR3 DNA reads TGTGCCAGCAGTTCAGACTATGGCTACACCTTC.

The chain is built from TRBV7-9 and TRBJ1-4, with 7 bases matching TRBD1. This CDR3 has 15 amino acids. Germline loops: CDR1 SEHNR, CDR2 FQNEAQ (reference sequence). J lost 3 bases, V lost 2 bases, and 3 bases had no gene match. The CDR3 sequence is CASSLLGQPNEKLFF. DNA of the CDR3: TGTGCCAGCAGCTTATTGGGACAGCCTAATGAAAAACTGTTTTTT.

This chain uses TRBV11-2 with TRBJ1-1; D is uncertain. The CDR3 spans 13 residues. V was shortened by 7 bases and J by 2 bases, with 11 bases between the two germline ends. Per germline, CDR1 SGHAT and CDR2 FQNNGV. CDR3 region: CASTRRINTEAFF. The CDR3 nucleotides are TGTGCCAGCACGAGGCGGATTAACACTGAAGCTTTCTTT. The full variable domain, completed using reference TRBV11-2 and TRBJ1-1, is EAGVAQSPRYKIIEKRQSVAFWCNPISGHATLYWYQQILGQGPKLLIQFQNNGVVDDSQLPKDRFSAERLKGVDSTLKIQPAKLEDSAVYLCASTRRINTEAFFGQGTRLTVV.

There are a few counts of this clone. This chain links TRBV10-3 with TRBJ2-2; tentative D call: TRBD1 (6 bases). V gave up 4 bases and J gave up 4 bases, with 13 bases separating them. Germline assignment: CDR1 ENHRY and CDR2 SYGVKD. This CDR3 comprises 15 residues. The CDR3: CAISAGAAATGELFF. In nucleotides, the CDR3 is TGTGCCATCAGTGCAGGGGCAGCGGCCACCGGGGAGCTGTTTTTT.

This chain uses TRBV28 with TRBJ2-7, with 9 bases identical to TRBD2. This CDR3 has 15 amino acids. The germline CDR1 and CDR2 sequences are MDHEN and SYDVKM. V was clipped by 2 bases and J by 0 bases; unmatched bases: 2. CDR3 sequence (DNA): TGTGCCAGCAGTTTAAGCGGGGGGAGCTCCTACGAGCAGTACTTC. This sequence encodes CASSLSGGSSYEQYF.

The J gene is TRBJ2-1, the V gene TRBV30, with D unresolved. The length of the CDR3 is 13 residues. With 0 bases removed from V and 6 bases from J, the gap between germline ends came to 9 bases. Germline V lookup: CDR1 GTSNPN, CDR2 SVGIG (reference sequence). CDR3 loop: CAWSVLLINEQFF. In DNA, the CDR3 is TGTGCCTGGAGTGTACTACTCATCAATGAGCAGTTCTTC.

The gene calls are TRBV30 and TRBJ1-1; no clear D gene. The germline V and J ends were trimmed by 5 bases and 4 bases, with 8 bases remaining between them. Germline V gene sequence: CDR1 GTSNPN, CDR2 SVGIG (reference sequence). The length of the CDR3 is 11 residues. CDR3 region: CAWAGGTEAFF. The CDR3 region has the DNA TGTGCCTGGGCGGGAGGCACTGAAGCTTTCTTT.

This chain uses TRBV5-1 with TRBJ2-2; 7 nucleotides match TRBD1. Trimming took 4 bases from V and 4 from J; bases not matched to a gene: 10. The CDR3 covers 16 residues. Germline V CDR1 and CDR2: SGHRS, YFSETQ. The DNA of the CDR3 is TGCGCCAGCAGCCGAGTTCCGACAGGGCGCACCGGGGAGCTGTTTTTT. It yields the protein CASSRVPTGRTGELFF.

CDR3 amino acids: CASTASLEAFF. In DNA form, the CDR3 reads TGTGCCAGCACCGCCTCACTTGAAGCTTTCTTT. The rearrangement links TRBV28 to TRBJ1-1, with unresolved D. Germline V gene lookup returns CDR1 MDHEN and CDR2 SYDVKM. Trimming stripped 7 bases from V and 7 bases from J, with 10 bases between. This CDR3 has 11 residues.

V gene TRBV28 combines with J gene TRBJ2-7; 8 positions match TRBD1. The CDR3 sequence is 17 residues long. The J segment lost 0 bases and the V segment lost 8 bases, leaving 15 bases of the junction unmatched. Germline-derived CDR1 and CDR2 are MDHEN and SYDVKM. In DNA form, the CDR3 reads TGTGCCAGCGCGAATCGCCCTGGGACAGGAACCTCCTACGAGCAGTACTTC. The encoded protein is CASANRPGTGTSYEQYF.

J is TRBJ2-3 and V is TRBV24-1; D uncertain. Germline V gives CDR1 KGHDR, CDR2 SFDVKD. The V and J ends lost 3 bases and 4 bases respectively, with 7 bases between them. The CDR3 covers 13 residues. Here the CDR3 DNA reads TGTGCCACCAGTGATGCTATCGCAGATACGCAGTATTTT. Protein sequence: CATSDAIADTQYF.